One sample yielded the 2 T cell receptor beta chains listed below, sequenced in a study of blood T cell repertoires in COVID-19. TCRdb keeps only in-frame clones here, not all; method: immunoSEQ multiplex PCR. The table includes some 420,000 clones, approximately 90% detected once. The sample consisted of PBMCs or T cells enriched from blood (not recorded which). The origin of the receptors is a man aged 30 to 39 who had recovered from COVID-19.

The chain carries TRBV5-6 and TRBJ1-6; 9 bases agree with TRBD1. Losses at the gene ends were 3 bases for V and 12 bases for J; bases not matched to a gene: 13. Germline loops: CDR1 SGHDT, CDR2 YYEEEE. The CDR3 totals 16 residues. CDR3 loop: CASSSKTGGRILPLHF. In nucleotides, the CDR3 is TGTGCCAGCAGCTCCAAGACAGGGGGGCGAATTCTACCCCTCCACTTT. The full variable domain, with the rest looked up from reference TRBV5-6 and TRBJ1-6, is DAGVTQSPTHLIKTRGQQVTLRCSPKSGHDTVSWYQQALGQGPQFIFQYYEEEERQRGNFPDRFSGHQFPNYSSELNVNALLLGDSALYLCASSSKTGGRILPLHFGNGTRLTVT.

The rearrangement links TRBV27 to TRBJ2-3; D may be TRBD1 (6 bases). CDR1 and CDR2 from the germline V gene are MNHEY and SMNVEV (reference sequence). There are 17 residues in the CDR3. V was pared by 2 bases and J by 1 base, with 16 bases between. The CDR3 bases are TGTGCCAGCAGTTTACAGGGGCCTGGACTTGGCACAGATACGCAGTATTTT. Translated: CASSLQGPGLGTDTQYF.